This TCR beta chain was observed in a study of shared clonotypes between healthy human individuals. Study-wide points: Among non-shared clonotypes, generation probabilities were lower than among those shared by all four donors. Between several donors, naive CD4 clonotypes were shared at a level of around 4.8%. Clonotype sharing among the donors was expected to vary with sequencing depth.

Per the germline V gene, CDR1 is MNHEY and CDR2 is SMNVEV (reference sequence). The ends were cut back, 10 bases at V and 6 bases at J, with 18 bases in the middle. CDR3 size: 13 residues. Turning to this clone: Its target is not known.

Free of recent acute infections or vaccinations, the donors were healthy HIV-negative adults. The protocol was immunoSEQ multiplex PCR, while the TCRdb copy is restricted to in-frame clones and leaves out a portion. The sample has roughly 1,600,000 clones, less than 99% seen once; the top ten hold approximately 0.4%. The rearrangement joins TRBV27 to TRBJ1-2; D unclear. This clonotype was obtained from a young man in good health. Sequenced input: naive CD4+ T cells sorted from blood. The subset denotes: CD45RA+ positively selected. The CDR3 sequence: CATYRFLLDGYTF. In nucleotides, the CDR3 is TGTGCCACCTACAGATTCCTCCTGGATGGCTACACCTTC.